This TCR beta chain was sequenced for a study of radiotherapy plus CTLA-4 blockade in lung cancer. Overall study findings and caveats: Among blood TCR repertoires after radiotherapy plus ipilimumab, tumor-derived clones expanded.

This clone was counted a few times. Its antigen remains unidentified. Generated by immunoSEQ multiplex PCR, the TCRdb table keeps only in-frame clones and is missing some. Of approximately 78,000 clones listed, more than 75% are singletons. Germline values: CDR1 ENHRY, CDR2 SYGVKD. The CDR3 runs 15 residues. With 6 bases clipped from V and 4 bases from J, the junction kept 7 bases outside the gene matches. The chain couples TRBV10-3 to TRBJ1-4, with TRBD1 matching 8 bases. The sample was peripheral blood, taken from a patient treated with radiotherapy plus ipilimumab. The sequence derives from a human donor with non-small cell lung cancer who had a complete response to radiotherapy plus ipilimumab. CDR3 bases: TGTGCCATCAGCCGACAGGGGTTTGATAATGAAAAACTGTTTTTT. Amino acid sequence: CAISRQGFDNEKLFF.